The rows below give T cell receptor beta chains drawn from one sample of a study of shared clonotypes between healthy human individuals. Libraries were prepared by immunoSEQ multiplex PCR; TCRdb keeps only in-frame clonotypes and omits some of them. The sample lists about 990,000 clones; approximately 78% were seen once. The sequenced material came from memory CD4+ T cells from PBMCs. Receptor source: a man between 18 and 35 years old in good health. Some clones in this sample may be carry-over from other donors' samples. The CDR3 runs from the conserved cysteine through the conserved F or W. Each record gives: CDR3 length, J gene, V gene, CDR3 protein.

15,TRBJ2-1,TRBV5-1,CASSLSGGSYNEQFF
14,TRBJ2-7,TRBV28,CASSFDFPDREQYF
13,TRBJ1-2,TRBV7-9,CASSSTINYGYTF
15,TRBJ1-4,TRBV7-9,CASSRETGGNEKLFF
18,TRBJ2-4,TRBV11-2,CASSSAGQGDRVKNIQYF
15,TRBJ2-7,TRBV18,CASSPGQPQIYEQYF
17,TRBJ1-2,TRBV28,CASSRSAGTGRGYGYTF
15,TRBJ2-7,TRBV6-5,CASRSPFAGVYEQYF
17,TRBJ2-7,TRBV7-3,CASSLGLAGSSSYEQYF
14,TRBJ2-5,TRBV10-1,CASNPDYLQETQYF
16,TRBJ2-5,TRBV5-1,CASSLLAANGEETQYF
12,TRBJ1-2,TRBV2,CASSEADYGYTF
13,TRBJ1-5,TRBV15,CATSQGPRQPQHF
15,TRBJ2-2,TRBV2,CASSDKQGRTGELFF
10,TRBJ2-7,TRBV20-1,CSASDYEQYF
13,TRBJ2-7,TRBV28,CASSETGTYEQYF
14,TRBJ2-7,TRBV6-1,CASTGPGEFGEQYF
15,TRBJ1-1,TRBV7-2,CASSPPSGRNTEASF
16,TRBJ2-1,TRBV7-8,CASSYQGSGSYNEQFF
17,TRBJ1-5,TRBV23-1,CASSPKGTPYSNQPQHF
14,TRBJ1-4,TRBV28,CASSFSRGGEKLFF
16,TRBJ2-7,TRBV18,CASSRNERGSSYEQYF
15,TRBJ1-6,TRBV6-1,CASSDLEGLNSPLHF
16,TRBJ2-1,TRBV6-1,CASSEFPEEGWNEQFF
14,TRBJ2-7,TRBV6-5,CASSPTGVYAEQYF
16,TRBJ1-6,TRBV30,CAWMRQGSSYNSPLHF
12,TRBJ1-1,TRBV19,CATGASTAEAFF
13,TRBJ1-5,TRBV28,CASSRDLSDPQHF
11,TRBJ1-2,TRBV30,CAWGGPYGYTF
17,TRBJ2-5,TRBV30,CAWSSPALGPSTGTQYF
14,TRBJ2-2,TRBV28,CASSWTGGPGELFF
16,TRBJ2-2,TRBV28,CASSPTELANTGELFF
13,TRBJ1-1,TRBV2,CADNRDLNTEAFF